The rows below give T cell receptor beta chains drawn from one sample of a study of siplizumab effects on memory and regulatory T cells. The table came from immunoSEQ multiplex PCR; TCRdb's copy has only in-frame clones and leaves some out. The table records approximately 84,000 clones, 95% of them present only once. Sequencing used CD8+ T cells sorted from blood. Every receptor here comes from a human donor in good health. The CDR3 runs from the conserved cysteine through the conserved F or W. A D gene is named only where the DNA matches it firmly. Clone size is stated in some rows and not others, as once, few, many or a class when expanded.

D,J,V,size,DNA,CDR3
TRBD1,TRBJ2-5,TRBV5-5,.,TGTGCCAGCAGCTTGTGGGACAGGGGTGAGACCCAGTACTTC,CASSLWDRGETQYF
.,TRBJ2-1,TRBV2,.,TGTGCCAGCAGGAGGAATGAGCAGTTCTTC,CASRRNEQFF
.,TRBJ2-1,TRBV5-4,.,TGTGCCAGCAGCTGGGACTTGAATGAGCAGTTCTTC,CASSWDLNEQFF
.,TRBJ2-1,TRBV5-4,.,TGTGCCAGCAGCCCCAGGGAAGCTCCCAATGAGCAGTTCTTC,CASSPREAPNEQFF
.,TRBJ1-5,TRBV6-5,.,TGTGCCAGCAGCCAAACAGACAATCAGCCCCAGCATTTT,CASSQTDNQPQHF
.,TRBJ2-7,TRBV10-3,.,TGTGCCATACGAGAATTGGCCTACGAGCAGTACTTC,CAIRELAYEQYF
TRBD1,TRBJ2-1,TRBV7-9,.,TGTGCCAGCGACTTGTTGGCAGGGGGTCTAGATGAGCAGTTCTTC,CASDLLAGGLDEQFF
TRBD2,TRBJ2-7,TRBV4-1,.,TGCGCCAGCAGCCAAGACCCTAGCGGGGGCCGCGAGCCCAGGGAGCAGTACTTC,CASSQDPSGGREPREQYF
TRBD1,TRBJ2-3,TRBV29-1,once,TGCAGCGTTGGAGGGTGGACAGGGCCCACAGATACGCAGTATTTT,CSVGGWTGPTDTQYF
.,TRBJ2-1,TRBV4-1,.,TGCGCCAGCAGCCAAGTAGGGGGGGGAGAGTACAATGAGCAGTTCTTC,CASSQVGGGEYNEQFF
.,TRBJ2-7,TRBV21-1,.,TGTGCCAGCAGCAAAGGACAGGTTAGCTCCTACGAGCAGTACTTC,CASSKGQVSSYEQYF
.,TRBJ2-7,TRBV6-6,.,TGTGCCAGCAGTTACTCGGACACCTACGAGCAGTACTTC,CASSYSDTYEQYF
TRBD1,TRBJ2-5,TRBV9,.,TGTGCCAGCAGCGTAGTGGGGACAGGGGGTGAGACCCAGTACTTC,CASSVVGTGGETQYF
TRBD2,TRBJ2-1,TRBV10-3,.,TGTGCCATCAAAAGTAGCGGGATGTACAATGAGCAGTTCTTC,CAIKSSGMYNEQFF
.,TRBJ1-2,TRBV2,.,TGTGCCAGCAGTGAAGCAACGGGGTTTGGAGCTAACTATGGCTACACCTTC,CASSEATGFGANYGYTF
.,TRBJ2-7,TRBV2,.,TGTGCCAGCAGTGGAGGGAACAACGAGCAGTACTTC,CASSGGNNEQYF
.,TRBJ2-6,TRBV6-5,once,TGTGCCAGCAGTTACGGACCGGACTCTGGGGCCAACGTCCTGACTTTC,CASSYGPDSGANVLTF
.,TRBJ1-5,TRBV27,once,TGTGCCAGCACCTTCTCCGGGACACTCAATCAGCCCCAGCATTTT,CASTFSGTLNQPQHF